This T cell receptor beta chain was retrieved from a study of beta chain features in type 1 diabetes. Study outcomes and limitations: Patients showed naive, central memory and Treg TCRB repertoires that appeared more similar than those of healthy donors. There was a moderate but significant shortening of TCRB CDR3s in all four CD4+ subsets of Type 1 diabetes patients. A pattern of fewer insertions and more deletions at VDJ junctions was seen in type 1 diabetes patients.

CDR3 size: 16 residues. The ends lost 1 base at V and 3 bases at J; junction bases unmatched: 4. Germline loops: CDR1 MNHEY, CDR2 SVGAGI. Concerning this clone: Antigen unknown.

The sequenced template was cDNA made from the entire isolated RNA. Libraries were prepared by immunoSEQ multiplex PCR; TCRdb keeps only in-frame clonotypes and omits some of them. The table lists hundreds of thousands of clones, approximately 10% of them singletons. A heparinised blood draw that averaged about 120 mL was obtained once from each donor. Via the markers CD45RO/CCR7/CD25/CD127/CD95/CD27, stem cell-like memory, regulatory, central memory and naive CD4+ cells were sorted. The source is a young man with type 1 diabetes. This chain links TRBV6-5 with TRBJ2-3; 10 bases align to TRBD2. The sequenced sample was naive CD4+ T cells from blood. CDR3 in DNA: TGTGCCAGCAGTTACTTAGCTAGCGGGGGAACAGATACGCAGTATTTT. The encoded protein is CASSYLASGGTDTQYF.